One and the same sample provided the 23 T cell receptor beta chains below, sequenced in a study of T-cell reconstitution after alpha-beta-depleted transplantation in children. Unique molecular identifiers were used to barcode this TCRbeta library. One entry per CDR3 protein results from TCRdb running MiXCR on the PCR reads. The data hold some 80,000 distinct CDR3 sequences, with approximately 18% observed a single time. The sample consisted of PBMCs, mostly from graft donor cells, taken 360 days after TCRalphabeta/CD19-depleted stem cell transplant. Source of these receptors: a male patient aged 2-15 years who had a stem cell transplant for acute lymphoblastic leukemia, so the T cells may come from the graft donor.

The CDR3 reads CAILLEGNEQFF. The CDR3, as DNA: TGTGCCATCCTACTGGAAGGAAATGAGCAGTTCTTC. The chain combines TRBV10-3 with TRBJ2-1; D is undetermined. With 8 bases removed from V and 7 bases from J, the gap between germline ends came to 12 bases. The CDR3 is 12 amino acids. Germline V gene data show CDR1 as ENHRY and CDR2 as SYGVKD.

This clonotype was recorded a few times. The V call is TRBV7-9, the J call TRBJ2-1; 10 nucleotides match TRBD2. The CDR3 sequence is 16 residues long. Looked up from germline, CDR1 is SEHNR and CDR2 is FQNEAQ (reference sequence). The ends lost 1 base at V and 8 bases at J; junction bases unmatched: 8. The CDR3 here is CASSLGLRTSGHEQFF. The CDR3 DNA is TGTGCCAGCAGCTTAGGATTGAGGACTAGCGGCCATGAGCAGTTCTTC.

This clonotype was detected a few times. The chain combines TRBV29-1 with TRBJ2-1; 7 nucleotides align to TRBD1. This CDR3 has 14 amino acids. Germline loops: CDR1 SQVTM, CDR2 ANQGSEA. V shed 6 bases, J shed 0 bases, and the junction held 5 bases outside the gene matches. CDR3 DNA: TGCAGCGTGGTGGACAGGAGCTCCTACAATGAGCAGTTCTTC. Translating it yields CSVVDRSSYNEQFF.

This clonotype turned up a few times. The chain has TRBV5-1 and TRBJ2-3; possibly TRBD1 for D (5 bases). This CDR3 region has 15 residues. Trimming took 6 bases from V and 2 from J, leaving 16 bases between them. Germline V gene sequence: CDR1 SGHRS, CDR2 YFSETQ. The CDR3 sequence: CASNLGQATTDTQYF. DNA of the CDR3: TGCGCCAGCAACCTGGGGCAGGCGACCACAGATACGCAGTATTTT.

This clonotype was seen at least ten times. The rearrangement links TRBV11-2 to TRBJ2-1; TRBD1 matches at 8 bases. The CDR3 spans 13 residues. Germline lookup yields CDR1 SGHAT and CDR2 FQNNGV. The V gene end was trimmed by 3 bases and the J gene end by 10 bases; junction bases not matched to a gene: 5. CDR3 nucleotides: TGTGCCAGCAGCTTGGACAGGGTTCGGGAGCAGTTCTTC. This sequence encodes CASSLDRVREQFF. The whole variable domain, remainder taken from reference TRBV11-2 and TRBJ2-1, is EAGVAQSPRYKIIEKRQSVAFWCNPISGHATLYWYQQILGQGPKLLIQFQNNGVVDDSQLPKDRFSAERLKGVDSTLKIQPAKLEDSAVYLCASSLDRVREQFFGPGTRLTVL.

This clonotype showed up just a few times. This chain links TRBV20-1 with TRBJ2-3; D might be TRBD1 or TRBD2, each matching 5 bases. The CDR3 sequence is 11 residues long. The germline CDR1 and CDR2 sequences are DFQATT and SNEGSKA (reference sequence). The ends were cut back, 1 base at V and 10 bases at J, with 9 bases in the middle. The DNA for the CDR3 is TGCAGTGCTAGAGTTCGAGGGGCGCAGTATTTT. It translates to CSARVRGAQYF.

This clonotype was observed at least ten times. The chain couples TRBV5-1 to TRBJ1-1; 7 bases fit TRBD1. V shed 4 bases and J 0 bases; nucleotides not matched to a gene: 3. From germline, CDR1 is SGHRS and CDR2 YFSETQ. The CDR3 has 14 residues. CDR3 amino acids: CASSRGQLNTEAFF. CDR3 coding DNA: TGCGCCAGCAGCAGGGGACAGTTGAACACTGAAGCTTTCTTT.

This clonotype was seen a few times. This chain uses TRBV5-1 with TRBJ2-1; D is unresolved. The CDR3 contains 18 residues. The germline CDR1 and CDR2 sequences are SGHRS and YFSETQ. The ends were cut back, 3 bases at V and 2 bases at J, with 21 bases in the middle. CDR3 sequence: CASSSPPFGAATYNEQFF. CDR3 bases: TGCGCCAGCAGCTCCCCCCCTTTTGGAGCCGCCACCTACAATGAGCAGTTCTTC.

This clonotype has a handful of counts. The rearrangement uses TRBV20-1 and TRBJ2-3; TRBD2 agrees at 8 bases. Trimming at V came to 2 bases and at J to 0 bases, leaving 13 bases not matched to a gene. This CDR3 region has 18 residues. Germline V gene lookup returns CDR1 DFQATT and CDR2 SNEGSKA (reference sequence). CDR3 sequence (DNA): TGCAGTGCTAGACCATTGGGGATAGCGGGGCACAGCACAGATACGCAGTATTTT. Protein: CSARPLGIAGHSTDTQYF.

This clonotype has ten or more counts. The gene calls are TRBV28 and TRBJ2-7, with 12 bases fitting TRBD1. V lost 4 bases to trimming and J lost 7 bases; unmatched junction nucleotides: 8. The CDR3 length is 15 residues. Germline V gene sequence: CDR1 MDHEN, CDR2 SYDVKM. The CDR3 DNA reads as TGTGCCAGCAGTTCCTCCGGGACAGGGGGCGGGGAGCAGTACTTC. Translation: CASSSSGTGGGEQYF.

There are a few counts of this clonotype. The J gene is TRBJ2-2, the V gene TRBV7-9, with TRBD2 matching 10 bases. Trimming removed 7 bases from V and 4 bases from J; junction bases left unmatched: 6. The CDR3 is 15 residues long. Germline lookup yields CDR1 SEHNR and CDR2 FQNEAQ (reference sequence). The CDR3 nucleotides are TGTGCCAGCACCACAGGACTAGCGGCCACCGGGGAGCTGTTTTTT. Translating it yields CASTTGLAATGELFF. The full variable domain, rest sourced from reference TRBV7-9 and TRBJ2-2, is DTGVSQNPRHKITKRGQNVTFRCDPISEHNRLYWYRQTLGQGPEFLTYFQNEAQLEKSRLLSDRFSAERPKGSFSTLEIQRTEQGDSAMYLCASTTGLAATGELFFGEGSRLTVL.

This clonotype appeared a few times. This rearrangement joins TRBV28 to TRBJ2-3; 9 bases fit TRBD2. CDR1 MDHEN and CDR2 SYDVKM come from the germline V gene. The CDR3 extends over 17 amino acids. V gave up 5 bases and J gave up 4 bases; unmatched junction bases: 13. CDR3 sequence reads: CASSLAFSGRSADTQYF. CDR3 sequence (DNA): TGTGCCAGCAGTCTCGCGTTCAGCGGGAGGTCCGCAGATACGCAGTATTTT.

The CDR3 sequence: CASSEPQNSNYGYTF. In nucleotides, the CDR3 is TGTGCCAGCAGTGAACCCCAGAACTCTAACTATGGCTACACCTTC. The chain combines TRBV6-1 with TRBJ1-2, with D unclear. V shed 2 bases and J shed 0 bases, with 10 bases lying between them. Germline V gene sequence: CDR1 MNHNS, CDR2 SASEGT. There are 15 residues in the CDR3.

The CDR3 DNA is TGCAGTGCTAGTCGTTGGGGACTAGCGTCAACTAGTGAGCAGTACTTC. This gives the protein CSASRWGLASTSEQYF. The chain joins TRBV20-1 to TRBJ2-7; 10 positions match TRBD2. Losses at the gene ends were 3 bases for V and 7 bases for J; bases not matched to a gene: 15. The CDR3 length is 16 residues. CDR1 DFQATT and CDR2 SNEGSKA come from the germline V gene (reference sequence).

CDR3 region: CSAIPHHNEQFF. The CDR3, as DNA: TGCAGTGCTATACCCCACCACAATGAGCAGTTCTTC. The V and J genes are TRBV20-1 and TRBJ2-1; D is uncertain. V was trimmed by 4 bases and J by 5 bases, leaving 9 bases between them. The CDR3 is 12 residues long. Germline V gives CDR1 DFQATT, CDR2 SNEGSKA (reference sequence).

CDR3 sequence reads: CASSYLGQGGYGYTF. For the CDR3, the DNA is TGTGCCAGCAGTTACTTAGGACAGGGAGGCTATGGCTACACCTTC. This chain joins TRBV6-5 and TRBJ1-2; 8 bases are shared with TRBD1. The CDR3 spans 15 residues. V lost 1 base, J lost 4 bases, and 5 bases stayed unmatched. Germline CDR1 reads MNHEY; CDR2 reads SVGAGI.

The sample holds a few counts of this clonotype. The J gene is TRBJ2-3, the V gene TRBV6-1; 11 bases fit TRBD1. V lost 4 bases and J lost 3; bases outside the gene matches: 3. The CDR3 loop spans 15 amino acids. In germline, CDR1 is MNHNS, CDR2 SASEGT. CDR3 sequence reads: CASSVDRGQTDTQYF. In DNA, the CDR3 is TGTGCCAGCAGTGTGGACAGGGGGCAGACAGATACGCAGTATTTT.

This clonotype was observed a handful of times. This chain connects TRBV12-3 or TRBV12-4 to TRBJ1-1; 8 positions agree with TRBD1. V was clipped by 5 bases and J by 0 bases; unmatched bases: 20. This CDR3 has 20 residues. The CDR3 coding sequence is TGTGCCAGCAGTAAGGATCTAGGGACAGGAGTTAGATTCATGAACACTGAAGCTTTCTTT. Residues: CASSKDLGTGVRFMNTEAFF.

The genes are TRBV20-1 and TRBJ2-7; no reliable D call. V was cut by 2 bases and J by 1 base, with 6 bases left in between. Germline values: CDR1 DFQATT, CDR2 SNEGSKA (reference sequence). The CDR3 runs to 12 residues. The CDR3 region is CSARTTSYEQYF. Here the CDR3 DNA reads TGCAGTGCTAGAACAACTTCCTACGAGCAGTACTTC.

A few counts support this clonotype. The genes are TRBV28 and TRBJ2-7; D might be TRBD2 (5 bases). The germline V and J ends were trimmed by 2 bases and 3 bases, with 14 bases remaining between them. This CDR3 is 15 amino acids long. Germline values: CDR1 MDHEN, CDR2 SYDVKM. The CDR3 nucleotides are TGTGCCAGCAGTTTAGGGCCTAGCAGCTACTACGAGCAGTACTTC. As protein: CASSLGPSSYYEQYF.

This clonotype appeared a few times. The rearrangement uses TRBV7-9 and TRBJ2-7; D is tentatively TRBD1 or TRBD2 (5 bases each). The CDR3 has 13 amino acids. Germline CDR1 and CDR2: SEHNR and FQNEAQ (reference sequence). The germline V and J ends were trimmed by 5 bases and 7 bases, with 15 bases remaining between them. The CDR3 nucleotides are TGTGCCAGCAGCCTACATTGGGACCGTGAGCAGTACTTC. This gives the protein CASSLHWDREQYF.

The chain links TRBV15 to TRBJ2-1, with TRBD2 identical over 12 bases. Trimming at V came to 4 bases and at J to 9 bases, leaving 4 bases not matched to a gene. The CDR3 totals 14 residues. Germline loops: CDR1 LNHNV, CDR2 YYDKDF (reference sequence). CDR3 sequence: CATSTSGRAGEQFF. The CDR3, as DNA: TGTGCCACCAGCACTAGCGGGAGGGCCGGTGAGCAGTTCTTC.

This clonotype was seen ten or more times. The J gene is TRBJ2-3, the V gene TRBV20-1; possibly TRBD1 or TRBD2 for D (5 bases each). There are 15 residues in the CDR3. The V gene lost 5 bases and the J gene lost 0 bases, with 15 bases spanning the gap. The germline V gene has CDR1 DFQATT and CDR2 SNEGSKA (reference sequence). The DNA for the CDR3 is TGCAGTGCTCCTCGGGACGAAGCTAGCACAGATACGCAGTATTTT. Encoded protein: CSAPRDEASTDTQYF.